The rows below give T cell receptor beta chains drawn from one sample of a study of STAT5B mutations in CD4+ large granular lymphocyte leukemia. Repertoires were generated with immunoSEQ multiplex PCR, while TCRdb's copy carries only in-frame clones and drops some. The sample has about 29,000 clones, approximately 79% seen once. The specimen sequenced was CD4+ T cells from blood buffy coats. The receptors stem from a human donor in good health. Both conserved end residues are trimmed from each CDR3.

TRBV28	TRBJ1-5	AARSGGPQH
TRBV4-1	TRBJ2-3	ASSRTGGTQY
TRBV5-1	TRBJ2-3	ASSLVRGGSDTQY
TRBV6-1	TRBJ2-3	ASSLAGGNTDTQY
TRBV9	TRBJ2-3	ASSVGSGTLGTDTQY
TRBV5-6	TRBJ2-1	ASSLGLAGAPYNEQF
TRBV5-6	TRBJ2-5	ASSTGTSQETQY
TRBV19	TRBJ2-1	ASTQQGDSYNEQF
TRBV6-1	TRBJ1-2	ASSEALWITSQARYGYT
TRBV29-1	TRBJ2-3	SVGMSGGTDTQY
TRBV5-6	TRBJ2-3	ASSLGFTTSTDTQY
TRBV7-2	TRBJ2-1	ASSWGHEQF
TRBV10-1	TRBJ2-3	ASSDRDRGTDTQY
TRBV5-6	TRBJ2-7	ASSPGTSGGPYEQY
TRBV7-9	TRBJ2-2	ASSFARKGELF
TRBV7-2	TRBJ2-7	ASSSLMDDEQY
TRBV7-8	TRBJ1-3	ASSLRTEYSGNTIY
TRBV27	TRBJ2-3	ASTRNAYDTQY
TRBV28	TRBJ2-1	ASSFAGLGTGGYNEQF
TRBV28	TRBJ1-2	ASSLQGNYGYT
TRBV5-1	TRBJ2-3	ASSLGNRGSTDTQY
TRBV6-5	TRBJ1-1	ASSYSGRTNTEAF
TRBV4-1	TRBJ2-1	ASSQVGTLDNEQF
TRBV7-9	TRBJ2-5	ASSTGLAGYLETQY
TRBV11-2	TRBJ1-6	ASSIGQNSPLH
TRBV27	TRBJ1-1	ASSPDRSVGGREAF
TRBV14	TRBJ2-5	ASSQGWGETQY
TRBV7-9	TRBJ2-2	ASSLIRDTGELF